The rows below give T cell receptor beta chains drawn from one sample of a study of CD4 T cells in relation to SARS-CoV-2 and coronaviruses. The assay was immunoSEQ multiplex PCR, and TCRdb's table has in-frame clones only and misses some. The table lists over 15,000 clones, over 80% of them singletons, with about 31% in the top ten. These receptors lack a known antigen. Source material: CD4+ T cells from PBMCs, cultured in vitro. All receptors derive from a human donor in good health. CDR3s leave out the opening cysteine and the closing phenylalanine or tryptophan. The size of a clone is reported for some rows only, either as once, few or many, or as a class for expanded clones.

v_call clone_size cdr3_aa
TRBV21-1 - ASSVRRDRERGEQF
TRBV7-2 - ASSLESRGTYEQY
TRBV6-2/TRBV6-3 - ASSKGDSPEAF
TRBV3-1/TRBV3-2 few ASSQTWASPLH
TRBV18 - ASSLTGDQPQH
TRBV7-2 - ASGPGLAVYNEQF
TRBV11-3 - ASSLGPTGLETQY
TRBV7-3 - ASSQLPLGATPLNEQF
TRBV10-3 - AIKGTEGNEQY
TRBV28 - ASSLVGDPGNTIY
TRBV7-9 - ASSLEGSSPLH
TRBV7-8 - ASSLTTGVTYEQY
TRBV7-3 - ASRPGQGAFQPQH
TRBV5-1 - ASSLRDGVGRETQY
TRBV7-2 - ASSLASGANYGYT
TRBV7-6 - ASSFGDTSGANVLT
TRBV10-3 - AIRDRGYGYT
TRBV19 - ASSIDGGGSAF
TRBV15 - ATSRGQREADTQY
TRBV27 - ASMGLARDTQY
TRBV6-2/TRBV6-3 - ASSPTGWGADTQY
TRBV14 - ASSPRRIGARHGYT
TRBV5-4 - ASSLDGTGEQY
TRBV6-2/TRBV6-3 - ASSYPRQGSYEQY
TRBV30 - AWGTTGNTIY